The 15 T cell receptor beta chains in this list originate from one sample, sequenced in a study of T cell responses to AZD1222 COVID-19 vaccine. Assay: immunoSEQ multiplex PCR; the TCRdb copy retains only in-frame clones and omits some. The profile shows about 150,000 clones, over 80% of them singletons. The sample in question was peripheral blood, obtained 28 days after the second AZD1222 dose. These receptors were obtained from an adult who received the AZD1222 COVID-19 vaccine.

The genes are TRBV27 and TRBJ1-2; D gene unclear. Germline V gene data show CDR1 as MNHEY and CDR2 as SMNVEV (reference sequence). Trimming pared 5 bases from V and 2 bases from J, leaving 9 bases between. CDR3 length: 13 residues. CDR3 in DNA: TGTGCCAGCAGTCACGACGGAAACTATGGCTACACCTTC. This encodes CASSHDGNYGYTF.

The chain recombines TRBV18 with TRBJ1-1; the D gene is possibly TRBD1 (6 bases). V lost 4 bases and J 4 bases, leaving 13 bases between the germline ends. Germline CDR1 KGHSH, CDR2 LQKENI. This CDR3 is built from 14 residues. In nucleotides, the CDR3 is TGTGCCAGCTCACGTGTACAGGGATCCACTGAAGCTTTCTTT. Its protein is CASSRVQGSTEAFF.

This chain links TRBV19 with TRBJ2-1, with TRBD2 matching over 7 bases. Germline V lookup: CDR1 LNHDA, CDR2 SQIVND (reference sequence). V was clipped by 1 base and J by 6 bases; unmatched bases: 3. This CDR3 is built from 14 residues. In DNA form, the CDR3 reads TGTGCCAGTAGTATAGCGGGAGGAACCAATGAGCAGTTCTTC. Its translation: CASSIAGGTNEQFF.

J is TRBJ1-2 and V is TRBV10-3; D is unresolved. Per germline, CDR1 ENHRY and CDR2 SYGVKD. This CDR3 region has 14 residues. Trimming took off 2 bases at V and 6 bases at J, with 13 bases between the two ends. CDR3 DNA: TGTGCCATCAGTGAGGAGGGCCGGAGGGATGGCTACACCTTC. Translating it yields CAISEEGRRDGYTF.

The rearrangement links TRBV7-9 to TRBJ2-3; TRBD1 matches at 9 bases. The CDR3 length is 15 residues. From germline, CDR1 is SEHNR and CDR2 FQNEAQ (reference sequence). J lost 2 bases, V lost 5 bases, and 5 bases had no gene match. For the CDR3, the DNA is TGTGCCAGCAGCCCCGGGACAGGGCCCACAGATACGCAGTATTTT. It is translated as CASSPGTGPTDTQYF.

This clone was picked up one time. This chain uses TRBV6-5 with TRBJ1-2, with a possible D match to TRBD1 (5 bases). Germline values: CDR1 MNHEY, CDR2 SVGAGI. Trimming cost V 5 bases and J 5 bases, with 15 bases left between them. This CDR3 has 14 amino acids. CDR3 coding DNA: TGTGCCAGCAGTCAGGGTATGCAAGGGTATGGCTACACCTTC. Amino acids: CASSQGMQGYGYTF.

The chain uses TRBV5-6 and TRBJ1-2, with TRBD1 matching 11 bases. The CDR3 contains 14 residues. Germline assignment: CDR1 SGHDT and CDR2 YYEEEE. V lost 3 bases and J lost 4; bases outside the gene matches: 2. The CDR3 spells CASSWTGGGYGYTF. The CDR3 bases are TGTGCCAGCAGCTGGACAGGGGGCGGCTATGGCTACACCTTC.

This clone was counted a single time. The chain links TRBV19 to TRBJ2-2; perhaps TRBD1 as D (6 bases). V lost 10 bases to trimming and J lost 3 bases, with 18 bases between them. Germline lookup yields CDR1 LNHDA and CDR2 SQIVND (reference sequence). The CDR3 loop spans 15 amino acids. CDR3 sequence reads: CATLRTGIDTGELFF. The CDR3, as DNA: TGTGCCACCCTGCGAACAGGGATCGACACCGGGGAGCTGTTTTTT.

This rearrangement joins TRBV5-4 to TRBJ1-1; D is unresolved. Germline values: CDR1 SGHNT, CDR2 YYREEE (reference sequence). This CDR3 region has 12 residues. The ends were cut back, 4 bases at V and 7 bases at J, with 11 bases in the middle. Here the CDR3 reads CASSLDGLEAFF. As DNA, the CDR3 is TGTGCCAGCAGCCTGGACGGACTTGAAGCTTTCTTT.

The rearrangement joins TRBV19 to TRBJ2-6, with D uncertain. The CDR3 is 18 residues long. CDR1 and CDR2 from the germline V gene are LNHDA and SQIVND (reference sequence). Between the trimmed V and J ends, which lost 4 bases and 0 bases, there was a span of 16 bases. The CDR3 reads CASSRTLSLSSGANVLTF. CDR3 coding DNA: TGTGCCAGTAGTAGAACCCTCAGCCTTAGCTCTGGGGCCAACGTCCTGACTTTC. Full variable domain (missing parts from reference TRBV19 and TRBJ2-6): DGGITQSPKYLFRKEGQNVTLSCEQNLNHDAMYWYRQDPGQGLRLIYYSQIVNDFQKGDIAEGYSVSREKKESFPLTVTSAQKNPTAFYLCASSRTLSLSSGANVLTFGAGSRLTVL.

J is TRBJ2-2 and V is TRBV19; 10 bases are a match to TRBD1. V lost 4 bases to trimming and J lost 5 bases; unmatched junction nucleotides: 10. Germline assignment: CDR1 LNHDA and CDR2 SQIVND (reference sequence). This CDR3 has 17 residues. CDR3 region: CASSNRGGQGLTGELFF. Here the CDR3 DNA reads TGTGCCAGTAGTAATAGAGGGGGACAGGGGCTTACCGGGGAGCTGTTTTTT. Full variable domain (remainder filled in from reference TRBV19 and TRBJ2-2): DGGITQSPKYLFRKEGQNVTLSCEQNLNHDAMYWYRQDPGQGLRLIYYSQIVNDFQKGDIAEGYSVSREKKESFPLTVTSAQKNPTAFYLCASSNRGGQGLTGELFFGEGSRLTVL.

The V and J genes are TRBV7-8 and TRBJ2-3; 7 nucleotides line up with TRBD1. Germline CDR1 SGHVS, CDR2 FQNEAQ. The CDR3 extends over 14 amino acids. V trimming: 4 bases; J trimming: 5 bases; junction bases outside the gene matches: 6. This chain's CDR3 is CASSSPSGGDTQYF. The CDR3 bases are TGTGCCAGCAGCTCCCCGTCAGGGGGAGATACGCAGTATTTT.

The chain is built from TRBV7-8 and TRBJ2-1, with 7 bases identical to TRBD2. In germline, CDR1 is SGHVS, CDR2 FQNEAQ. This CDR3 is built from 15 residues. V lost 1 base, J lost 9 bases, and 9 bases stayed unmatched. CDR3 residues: CASSLGFAGAGEQFF. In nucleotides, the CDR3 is TGTGCCAGCAGCTTAGGTTTCGCGGGAGCGGGTGAGCAGTTCTTC.

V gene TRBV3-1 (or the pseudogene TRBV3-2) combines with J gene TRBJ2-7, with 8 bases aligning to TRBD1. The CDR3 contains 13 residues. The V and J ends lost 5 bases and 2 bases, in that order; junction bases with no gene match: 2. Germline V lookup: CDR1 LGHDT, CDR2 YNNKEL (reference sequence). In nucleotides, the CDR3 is TGTGCCAGCAGCAGCAGGGGGCCCTACGAGCAGTACTTC. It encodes CASSSRGPYEQYF.

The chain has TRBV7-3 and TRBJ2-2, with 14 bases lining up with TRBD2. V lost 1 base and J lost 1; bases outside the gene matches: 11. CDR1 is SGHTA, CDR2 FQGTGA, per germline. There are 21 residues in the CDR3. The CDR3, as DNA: TGTGCCAGCAGCTTAAAGGCTTGGGGGACTAGCGGGAGTTGGAACACCGGGGAGCTGTTTTTT. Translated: CASSLKAWGTSGSWNTGELFF.